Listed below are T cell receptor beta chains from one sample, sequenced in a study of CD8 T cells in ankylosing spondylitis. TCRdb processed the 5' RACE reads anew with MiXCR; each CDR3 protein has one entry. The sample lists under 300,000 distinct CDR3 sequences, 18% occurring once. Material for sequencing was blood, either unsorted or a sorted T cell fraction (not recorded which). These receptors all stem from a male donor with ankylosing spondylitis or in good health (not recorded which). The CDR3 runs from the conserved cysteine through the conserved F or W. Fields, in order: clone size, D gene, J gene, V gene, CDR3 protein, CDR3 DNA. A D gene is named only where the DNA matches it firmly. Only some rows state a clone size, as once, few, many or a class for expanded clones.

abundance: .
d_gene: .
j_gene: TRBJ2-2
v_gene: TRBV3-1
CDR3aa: CATSQDPRQGGTGELFF
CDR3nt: TGTGCCACCAGCCAAGACCCGAGACAGGGAGGGACCGGGGAGCTGTTTTTT

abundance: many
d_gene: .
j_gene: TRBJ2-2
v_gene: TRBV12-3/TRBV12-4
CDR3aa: CASGALYGQSPGELFF
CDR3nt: TGTGCCAGCGGTGCCCTTTATGGACAGTCCCCCGGGGAGCTGTTTTTT

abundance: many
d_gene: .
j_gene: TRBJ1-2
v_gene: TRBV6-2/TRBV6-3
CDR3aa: CASSYGDAGYGYTF
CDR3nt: TGTGCCAGCAGTTACGGGGACGCTGGTTATGGCTACACCTTC

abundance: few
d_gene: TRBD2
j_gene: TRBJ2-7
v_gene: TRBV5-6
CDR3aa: CASSSTSGRAYEQYF
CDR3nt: TGTGCCAGCAGCTCGACTAGCGGGAGGGCTTACGAGCAGTACTTC

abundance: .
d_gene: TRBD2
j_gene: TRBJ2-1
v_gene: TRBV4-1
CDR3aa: CASSQVTSPTNEQFF
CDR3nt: TGCGCCAGCAGCCAAGTGACTAGCCCCACGAATGAGCAGTTCTTC

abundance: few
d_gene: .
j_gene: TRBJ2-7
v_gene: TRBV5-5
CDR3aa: CASSFLGANYEQYF
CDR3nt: TGTGCCAGCAGCTTTTTGGGGGCCAACTACGAGCAGTACTTC

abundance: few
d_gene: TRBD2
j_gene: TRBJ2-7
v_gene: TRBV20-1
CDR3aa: CSAMPGLAAPLPYEQYF
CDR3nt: TGCAGTGCTATGCCGGGACTAGCGGCCCCGCTACCTTACGAGCAGTACTTC

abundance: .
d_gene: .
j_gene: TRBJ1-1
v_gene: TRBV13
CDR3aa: CASSFWGENTEAFF
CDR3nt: TGTGCCAGCAGCTTCTGGGGAGAGAACACTGAAGCTTTCTTT

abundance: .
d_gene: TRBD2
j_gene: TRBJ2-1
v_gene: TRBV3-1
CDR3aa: CASSQGASGNNEQFF
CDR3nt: TGTGCCAGCAGCCAAGGTGCTAGCGGGAACAATGAGCAGTTCTTC

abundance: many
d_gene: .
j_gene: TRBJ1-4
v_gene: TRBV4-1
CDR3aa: CASSQDGEGHEKLFF
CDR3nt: TGCGCCAGCAGCCAAGACGGGGAGGGTCATGAAAAACTGTTTTTT

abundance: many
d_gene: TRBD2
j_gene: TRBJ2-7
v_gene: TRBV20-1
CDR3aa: CSARGTSGREEQYF
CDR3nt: TGCAGTGCTAGAGGGACTAGCGGGAGGGAAGAGCAGTACTTC

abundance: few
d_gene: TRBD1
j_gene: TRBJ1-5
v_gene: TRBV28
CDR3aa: CASSWGTGASNQPQHF
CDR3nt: TGTGCCAGCAGTTGGGGTACAGGGGCCAGCAATCAGCCCCAGCATTTT

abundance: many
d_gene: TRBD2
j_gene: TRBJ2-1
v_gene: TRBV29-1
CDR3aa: CSVDRRLREAYNEQFF
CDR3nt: TGCAGCGTTGATCGGCGTTTGCGGGAGGCGTACAATGAGCAGTTCTTC

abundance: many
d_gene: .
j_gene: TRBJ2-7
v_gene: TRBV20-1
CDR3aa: CSARDATYEQYF
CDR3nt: TGCAGTGCCCGGGACGCCACCTACGAGCAGTACTTC

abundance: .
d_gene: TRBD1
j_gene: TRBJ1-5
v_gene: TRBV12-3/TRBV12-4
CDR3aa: CASSLSGGSYQPQHF
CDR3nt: TGTGCCAGCAGTTTATCAGGGGGGAGCTATCAGCCCCAGCATTTT

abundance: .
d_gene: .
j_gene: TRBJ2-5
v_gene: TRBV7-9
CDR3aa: CASTLGPEGGETQYF
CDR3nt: TGTGCCAGCACCTTGGGCCCCGAGGGTGGGGAGACCCAGTACTTC

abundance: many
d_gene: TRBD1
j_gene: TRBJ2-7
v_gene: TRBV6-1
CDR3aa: CASTQVPGTVYEQYF
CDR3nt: TGTGCCAGCACTCAGGTTCCCGGGACAGTGTACGAGCAGTACTTC

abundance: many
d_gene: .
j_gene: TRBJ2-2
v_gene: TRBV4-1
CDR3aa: CASSQGGSGYTGELFF
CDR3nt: TGCGCCAGCAGCCAAGGAGGTAGCGGTTACACCGGGGAGCTGTTTTTT

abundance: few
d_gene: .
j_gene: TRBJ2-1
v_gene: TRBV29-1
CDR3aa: CSVELRERDNEQFF
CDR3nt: TGCAGCGTTGAATTACGGGAGAGGGACAATGAGCAGTTCTTC

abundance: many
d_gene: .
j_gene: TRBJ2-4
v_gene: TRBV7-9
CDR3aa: CASSPGTENIQYF
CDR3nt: TGTGCCAGCAGCCCAGGGACTGAAAACATTCAGTACTTC

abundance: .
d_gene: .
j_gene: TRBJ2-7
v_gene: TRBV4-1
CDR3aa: CASSQDGGFEQYF
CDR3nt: TGCGCCAGCAGCCAAGATGGGGGGTTCGAGCAGTACTTC

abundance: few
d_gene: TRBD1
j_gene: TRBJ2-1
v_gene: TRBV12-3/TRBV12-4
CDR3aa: CASSFPGTENEQFF
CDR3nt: TGTGCCAGCAGTTTCCCCGGGACAGAAAATGAGCAGTTCTTC

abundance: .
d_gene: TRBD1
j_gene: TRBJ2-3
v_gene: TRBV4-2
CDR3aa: CASSQARTGATDTQYF
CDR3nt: TGTGCCAGCAGCCAAGCCCGGACAGGGGCAACAGATACGCAGTATTTT